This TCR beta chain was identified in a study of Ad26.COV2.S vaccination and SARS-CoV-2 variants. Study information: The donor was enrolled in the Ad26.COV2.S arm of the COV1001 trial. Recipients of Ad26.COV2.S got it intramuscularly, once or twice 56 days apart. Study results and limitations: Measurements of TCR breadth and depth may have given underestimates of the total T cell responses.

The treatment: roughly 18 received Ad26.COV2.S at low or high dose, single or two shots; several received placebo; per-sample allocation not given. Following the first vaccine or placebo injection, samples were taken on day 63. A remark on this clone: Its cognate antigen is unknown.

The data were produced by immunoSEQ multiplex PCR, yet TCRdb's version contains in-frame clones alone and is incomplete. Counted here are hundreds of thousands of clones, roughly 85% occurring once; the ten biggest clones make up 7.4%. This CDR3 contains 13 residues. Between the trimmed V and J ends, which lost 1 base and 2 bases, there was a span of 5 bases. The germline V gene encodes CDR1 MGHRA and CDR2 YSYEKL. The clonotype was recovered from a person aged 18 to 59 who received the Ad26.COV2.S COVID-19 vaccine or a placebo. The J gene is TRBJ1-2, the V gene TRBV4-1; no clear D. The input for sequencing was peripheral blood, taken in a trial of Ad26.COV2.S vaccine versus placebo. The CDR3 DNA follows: TGCGCCAGCAGCCAAGTAGAAAACTATGGCTACACCTTC. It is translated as CASSQVENYGYTF.